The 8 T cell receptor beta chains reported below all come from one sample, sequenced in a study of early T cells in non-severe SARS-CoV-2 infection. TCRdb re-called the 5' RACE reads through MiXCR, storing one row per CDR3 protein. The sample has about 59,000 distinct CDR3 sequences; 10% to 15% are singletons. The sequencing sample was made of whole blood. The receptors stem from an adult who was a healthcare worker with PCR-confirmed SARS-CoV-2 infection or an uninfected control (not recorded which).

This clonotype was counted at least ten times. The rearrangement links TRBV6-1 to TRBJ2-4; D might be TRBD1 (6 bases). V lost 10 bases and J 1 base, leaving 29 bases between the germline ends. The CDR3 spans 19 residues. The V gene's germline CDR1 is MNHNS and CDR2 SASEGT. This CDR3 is CAISHRESGSSGAKNIQYF. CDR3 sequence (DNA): TGTGCCATCTCCCACAGGGAGTCGGGGTCGTCGGGGGCCAAAAACATTCAGTACTTC.

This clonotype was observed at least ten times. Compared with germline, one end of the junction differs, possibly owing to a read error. The CDR3 sequence is CSAAGGQGILNTEVFF. CDR3 DNA: TGCAGTGCCGCCGGGGGACAGGGGATATTGAACACTGAAGTTTTCTTT. V usage is TRBV20-1 and J usage is TRBJ1-1; 10 bases map to TRBD1. The CDR3 runs to 16 residues. Germline CDR1 and CDR2: DFQATT and SNEGSKA (reference sequence).

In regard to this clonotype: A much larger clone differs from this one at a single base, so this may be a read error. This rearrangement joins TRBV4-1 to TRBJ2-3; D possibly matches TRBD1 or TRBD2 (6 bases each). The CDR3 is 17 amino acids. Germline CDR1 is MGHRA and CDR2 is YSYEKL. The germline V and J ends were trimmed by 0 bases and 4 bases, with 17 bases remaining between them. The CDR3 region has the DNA TGCGCCAGCAGCCAAGATCGTTGGGGGGCGTATCCAGATACGCAGTATTTT. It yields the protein CASSQDRWGAYPDTQYF.

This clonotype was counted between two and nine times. The CDR3 here is CSARDSLYGYTF. CDR3 DNA: TGCAGTGCAAGGGACAGTCTCTATGGCTACACCTTC. The rearrangement links TRBV20-1 to TRBJ1-2, with 7 bases that match TRBD1. CDR1 DFQATT and CDR2 SNEGSKA come from the germline V gene (reference sequence). After removal of 6 bases from V and 4 bases from J, the junction contained 5 bases not matched to a gene. CDR3 length: 12 amino acids.

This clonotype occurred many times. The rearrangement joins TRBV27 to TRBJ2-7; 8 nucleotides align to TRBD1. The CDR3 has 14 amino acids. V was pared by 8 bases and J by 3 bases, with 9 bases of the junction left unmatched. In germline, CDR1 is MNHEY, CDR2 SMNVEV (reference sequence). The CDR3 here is CASGTGQGGYEQYF. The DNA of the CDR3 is TGTGCCAGCGGAACTGGACAGGGTGGCTACGAGCAGTACTTC.

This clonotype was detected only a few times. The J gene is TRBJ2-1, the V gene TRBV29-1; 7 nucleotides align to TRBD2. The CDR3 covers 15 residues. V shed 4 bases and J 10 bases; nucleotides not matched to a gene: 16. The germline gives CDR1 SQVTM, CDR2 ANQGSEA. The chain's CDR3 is CSVAVRLAEPTEQFF. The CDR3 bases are TGCAGCGTTGCGGTTAGGCTAGCGGAGCCCACCGAGCAGTTCTTC.

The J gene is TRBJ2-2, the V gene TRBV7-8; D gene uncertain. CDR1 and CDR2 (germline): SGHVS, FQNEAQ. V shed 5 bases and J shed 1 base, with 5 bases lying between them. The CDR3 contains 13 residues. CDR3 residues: CASSVLNTGELFF. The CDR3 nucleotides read TGTGCCAGCAGCGTTCTGAACACCGGGGAGCTGTTTTTT.

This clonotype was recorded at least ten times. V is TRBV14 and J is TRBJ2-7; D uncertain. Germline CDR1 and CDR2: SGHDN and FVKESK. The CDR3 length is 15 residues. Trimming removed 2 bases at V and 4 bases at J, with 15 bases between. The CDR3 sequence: CASSQRIVHSYEQYF. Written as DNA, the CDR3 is TGTGCCAGCAGCCAACGGATTGTCCATTCTTACGAGCAGTACTTC.